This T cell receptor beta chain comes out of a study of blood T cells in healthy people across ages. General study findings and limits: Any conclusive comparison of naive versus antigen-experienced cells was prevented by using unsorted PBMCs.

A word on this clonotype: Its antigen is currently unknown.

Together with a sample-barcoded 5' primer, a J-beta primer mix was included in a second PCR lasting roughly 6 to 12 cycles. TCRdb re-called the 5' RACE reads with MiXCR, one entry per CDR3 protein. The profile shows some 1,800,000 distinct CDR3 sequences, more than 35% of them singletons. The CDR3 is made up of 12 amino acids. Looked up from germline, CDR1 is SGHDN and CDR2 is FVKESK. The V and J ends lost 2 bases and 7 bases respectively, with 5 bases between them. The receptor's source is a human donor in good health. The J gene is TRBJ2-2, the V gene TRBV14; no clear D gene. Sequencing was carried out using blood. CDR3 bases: TGTGCCAGCAGCCAACAGATCGGGGAGCTGTTTTTT. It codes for CASSQQIGELFF.